The T cell receptor (beta chain) described here comes from a study of shared clonotypes between healthy human individuals. Findings of the study overall: In this cohort, only blood was sampled, and tissue repertoires likely differ.

Assay used: immunoSEQ multiplex PCR; TCRdb lists only in-frame clones, some missing. Altogether under 1,100,000 clones are present, around 75% being singletons, with the ten largest covering about 1.5%. This clone was seen only once. What it recognizes is unknown. The origin of this receptor is a man aged 18 to 29 in good health. Material for sequencing was memory CD4+ T cells sorted from blood. Subset meaning: CD45RA-negative fraction.

CDR3 region: CASSIGTGVPSPLHF. DNA for the CDR3: TGTGCCAGTAGTATCGGGACAGGGGTCCCCTCACCCCTCCACTTT. The V call is TRBV19, the J call TRBJ1-6; 10 bases map to TRBD1. In germline, CDR1 is LNHDA, CDR2 SQIVND (reference sequence). V gave up 3 bases and J gave up 10 bases; unmatched junction bases: 6. The CDR3 is made up of 15 amino acids.